The 21 T cell receptor beta chains below all came from one sample that was sequenced in a study of shared clonotypes between healthy human individuals. Assay: immunoSEQ multiplex PCR; the TCRdb copy retains only in-frame clones and omits some. The sample shows about a million clones, around three quarters of them seen only once. Sequencing was performed on memory CD4+ T cells from PBMCs. As for subset: CD45RA-negative fraction. These receptors originate from a man aged 18 to 29 in good health. Some clones in this sample may be carry-over from other donors' samples.

This clone occurred a few times. Other DNA sequences from this sample encode an identical CDR3 as well. V and J are TRBV5-6 and TRBJ2-4; the match to TRBD2 covers 10 bases. V shed 4 bases and J 1 base; nucleotides not matched to a gene: 14. CDR3 length: 19 residues. Germline values: CDR1 SGHDT, CDR2 YYEEEE. The CDR3 loop reads CASSPLSGRTGRAKNIQYF. The DNA of the CDR3 is TGTGCCAGCAGCCCTCTTAGCGGGAGGACTGGTAGGGCCAAAAACATTCAGTACTTC.

This clone was observed many times. This chain links TRBV27 with TRBJ2-7; 7 nucleotides align to TRBD1. The trim removed 5 bases at V and 0 bases at J, leaving 7 bases unmatched. The CDR3 is 15 residues long. The V gene's germline CDR1 is MNHEY and CDR2 SMNVEV (reference sequence). The CDR3 bases are TGTGCCAGCAGTCGCACAACAGGGGACTCCTACGAGCAGTACTTC. The encoded protein is CASSRTTGDSYEQYF.

A remark on this clone: Within the sample, other DNA sequences also encode this same CDR3. V gene TRBV6-1 combines with J gene TRBJ2-7; 7 nucleotides line up with TRBD2. Trimming at V came to 6 bases and at J to 4 bases, leaving 6 bases not matched to a gene. The CDR3 is made up of 13 amino acids. Germline V gene data show CDR1 as MNHNS and CDR2 as SASEGT. The CDR3 coding sequence is TGTGCCAGCAGCGCTAGCGGATCGTACGAGCAGTACTTC. Translation: CASSASGSYEQYF.

The rearrangement joins TRBV2 to TRBJ1-2; D is perhaps TRBD1 (6 bases). The CDR3 totals 14 residues. Germline V lookup: CDR1 SNHLY, CDR2 FYNNEI. Trimming took 7 bases from V and 0 from J, leaving 12 bases between them. Here the CDR3 reads CASTRTATNYGYTF. The CDR3 DNA reads TGTGCCAGCACACGGACAGCTACTAACTATGGCTACACCTTC.

This sequence joins TRBV5-8 and TRBJ1-2, with a weak D call TRBD1 (5 bases). V was pared by 3 bases and J by 8 bases, with 11 bases between. Germline loops: CDR1 SGHTS, CDR2 YDEGEE. This CDR3 is 12 amino acids long. The CDR3 DNA reads TGTGCCAGCAGCTATTTATACAGGGGCTACACCTTC. Protein: CASSYLYRGYTF.

The chain joins TRBV27 to TRBJ2-7, with 14 bases aligning to TRBD2. This CDR3 contains 14 residues. V trimming: 5 bases; J trimming: 4 bases; junction bases outside the gene matches: 1. Germline V gives CDR1 MNHEY, CDR2 SMNVEV (reference sequence). Here the CDR3 reads CASSGLAGGYEQYF. As DNA, the CDR3 is TGTGCCAGCAGTGGACTAGCGGGAGGATACGAGCAGTACTTC.

The gene calls are TRBV19 and TRBJ2-7, with 11 bases fitting TRBD2. The CDR3 is 15 residues long. Trimming cost V 6 bases and J 5 bases; bases outside gene matches: 9. Per germline, CDR1 LNHDA and CDR2 SQIVND (reference sequence). CDR3 bases: TGTGCCAGTAGATCTCTAGCGGGAGGTTACCACGAGCAGTACTTC. It encodes CASRSLAGGYHEQYF.

As concerns this clone: Other DNA sequences in the sample encode the same CDR3. This chain uses TRBV28 with TRBJ2-7; 7 bases fit TRBD1. CDR3 length: 13 amino acids. V lost 7 bases and J lost 0; bases outside the gene matches: 3. Germline V gives CDR1 MDHEN, CDR2 SYDVKM. The CDR3 sequence is CASTRDSSYEQYF. The CDR3 DNA reads as TGTGCCAGCACCAGGGACAGCTCCTACGAGCAGTACTTC. Filled out from reference TRBV28 and TRBJ2-7, the complete variable domain reads DVKVTQSSRYLVKRTGEKVFLECVQDMDHENMFWYRQDPGLGLRLIYFSYDVKMKEKGDIPEGYSVSREKKERFSLILESASTNQTSMYLCASTRDSSYEQYFGPGTRLTVT.

The chain couples TRBV9 to TRBJ2-1; TRBD2 matches at 7 bases. This CDR3 has 14 residues. CDR1 and CDR2 (germline): SGDLS, YYNGEE. V lost 6 bases to trimming and J lost 9 bases; unmatched junction nucleotides: 12. Written as DNA, the CDR3 is TGTGCCAGCAACGGGCTAGCGGAAGAGGGTGAGCAGTTCTTC. Translating gives CASNGLAEEGEQFF.

There are many counts of this clone. The sample contains more than one DNA sequence encoding this CDR3. The J gene is TRBJ2-2, the V gene TRBV18; D is possibly TRBD2 (7 bases). Germline V CDR1 and CDR2: KGHSH, LQKENI. The length of the CDR3 is 16 residues. V shed 0 bases and J shed 3 bases, with 11 bases lying between them. Here the CDR3 reads CASSPPGGRDTGELFF. The CDR3 nucleotides are TGTGCCAGCTCACCACCCGGGGGGCGCGACACCGGGGAGCTGTTTTTT.

The chain carries TRBV7-8 and TRBJ2-7, with 7 bases lining up with TRBD2. The V segment lost 5 bases and the J segment 6 bases; nucleotides outside the gene matches: 10. Germline lookup yields CDR1 SGHVS and CDR2 FQNEAQ. This CDR3 has 14 residues. CDR3 protein: CASSPGLVVSEQYF. The DNA for the CDR3 is TGTGCCAGCAGCCCTGGACTAGTCGTGAGCGAGCAGTACTTC.

V gene TRBV27 combines with J gene TRBJ1-3; 7 nucleotides line up with TRBD1. V dropped 4 bases and J dropped 0; count of bases not matched to a gene: 6. The CDR3 totals 16 residues. The V gene's germline CDR1 is MNHEY and CDR2 SMNVEV (reference sequence). CDR3 nucleotides: TGTGCCAGCAGTTCGGGACAGTCAAGCTCTGGAAACACCATATATTTT. Translated: CASSSGQSSSGNTIYF.

This chain connects TRBV5-4 to TRBJ1-5, with TRBD1 as a possible D gene (6 bases). This CDR3 spans 13 amino acids. V gave up 4 bases and J gave up 9 bases, with 14 bases separating them. The germline V gene has CDR1 SGHNT and CDR2 YYREEE (reference sequence). Here the CDR3 DNA reads TGTGCCAGCAGCCTACAGGGCCTCGGGCCCCAGCATTTT. Translated, it gives CASSLQGLGPQHF.

This clone has only a few counts. Other DNA sequences in the sample encode the same CDR3. Here the CDR3 DNA reads TGCGCCAGCAGCTTGGTTTCGAACACTGAAGCTTTCTTT. Translating it yields CASSLVSNTEAFF. The V and J genes are TRBV5-1 and TRBJ1-1, with D uncertain. Germline CDR1 SGHRS, CDR2 YFSETQ. V dropped 0 bases and J dropped 1 base, with 4 bases sitting between them. CDR3 length: 13 amino acids. Full variable domain (missing parts from reference TRBV5-1 and TRBJ1-1): KAGVTQTPRYLIKTRGQQVTLSCSPISGHRSVSWYQQTPGQGLQFLFEYFSETQRNKGNFPGRFSGRQFSNSRSEMNVSTLELGDSALYLCASSLVSNTEAFFGQGTRLTVV.

The chain couples TRBV6-5 to TRBJ1-3; 8 bases match TRBD1. CDR3 length equals 15 residues. V was clipped by 6 bases and J by 7 bases; unmatched bases: 11. CDR1 MNHEY and CDR2 SVGAGI come from the germline V gene. This CDR3 reads CASSHRTGRANTIYF. The CDR3 nucleotides read TGTGCCAGCAGCCACCGGACAGGGCGGGCGAACACCATATATTTT.

The V and J genes are TRBV5-4 and TRBJ2-2, with TRBD2 matching 9 bases. Germline CDR1 and CDR2: SGHNT and YYREEE (reference sequence). This CDR3 has 16 amino acids. The V and J ends lost 4 bases and 4 bases, in that order; junction bases with no gene match: 8. The CDR3 nucleotides are TGTGCCAGCAGCCGTAGCGGGAGCTGGGGCACCGGGGAGCTGTTTTTT. Translation gives CASSRSGSWGTGELFF.

J is TRBJ2-1 and V is TRBV7-8; no firm D call. CDR3 length: 12 amino acids. The V and J ends lost 5 bases and 2 bases respectively, with 4 bases between them. Looked up from germline, CDR1 is SGHVS and CDR2 is FQNEAQ. Here the CDR3 reads CASSPAYNEQFF. DNA of the CDR3: TGTGCCAGCAGCCCAGCCTACAATGAGCAGTTCTTC.

The chain carries TRBV27 and TRBJ1-3, with a weak D call TRBD1 (5 bases). The CDR3 loop spans 16 amino acids. Germline lookup yields CDR1 MNHEY and CDR2 SMNVEV (reference sequence). The V end was cut by 6 bases, the J end by 3 bases, with 18 bases between. In DNA form, the CDR3 reads TGTGCCAGCAGCCGGATAGGAGGGGCCGGTGGAAACACCATATATTTT. Its translation: CASSRIGGAGGNTIYF.

The chain recombines TRBV18 with TRBJ1-3, with a possible D match to TRBD1 (5 bases). V lost 6 bases and J 4 bases, leaving 16 bases between the germline ends. This CDR3 has 15 amino acids. Per germline, CDR1 KGHSH and CDR2 LQKENI. CDR3: CASSPGFMSGNTIYF. CDR3 nucleotide sequence: TGTGCCAGCTCCCCAGGGTTTATGTCCGGAAACACCATATATTTT.

This clone was observed a handful of times. This rearrangement joins TRBV20-1 to TRBJ2-5; no reliable D call. The CDR3 length is 11 residues. Germline CDR1 DFQATT, CDR2 SNEGSKA (reference sequence). Trimming took 3 bases from V and 5 from J, leaving 7 bases between them. CDR3: CSASFSETQYF. The CDR3 nucleotides read TGCAGTGCTAGTTTCTCGGAGACCCAGTACTTC.

A few counts support this clone. The V call is TRBV28, the J call TRBJ2-1, with TRBD2 as a possible D gene (6 bases). The CDR3 has 17 amino acids. Germline CDR1 and CDR2: MDHEN and SYDVKM. V was trimmed by 7 bases and J by 9 bases, leaving 28 bases between them. The CDR3, as DNA: TGTGCCAGCATGCCGGTAGGGGACTTCTTGTATTCACCTGAGCAGTTCTTC. Amino acid sequence: CASMPVGDFLYSPEQFF. The entire variable domain, with the rest obtained from reference TRBV28 and TRBJ2-1, is as follows: DVKVTQSSRYLVKRTGEKVFLECVQDMDHENMFWYRQDPGLGLRLIYFSYDVKMKEKGDIPEGYSVSREKKERFSLILESASTNQTSMYLCASMPVGDFLYSPEQFFGPGTRLTVL.